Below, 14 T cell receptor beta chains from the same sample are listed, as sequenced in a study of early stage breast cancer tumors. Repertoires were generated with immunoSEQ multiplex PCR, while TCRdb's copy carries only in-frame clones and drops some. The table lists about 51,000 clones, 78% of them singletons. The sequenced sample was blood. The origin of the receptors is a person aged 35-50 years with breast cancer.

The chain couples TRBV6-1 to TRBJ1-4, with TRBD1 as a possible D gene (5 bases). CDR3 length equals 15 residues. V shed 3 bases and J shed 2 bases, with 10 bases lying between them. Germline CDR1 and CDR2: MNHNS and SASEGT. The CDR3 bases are TGTGCCAGCAGTGATGGCAGGGATACTAATGAAAAACTGTTTTTT. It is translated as CASSDGRDTNEKLFF.

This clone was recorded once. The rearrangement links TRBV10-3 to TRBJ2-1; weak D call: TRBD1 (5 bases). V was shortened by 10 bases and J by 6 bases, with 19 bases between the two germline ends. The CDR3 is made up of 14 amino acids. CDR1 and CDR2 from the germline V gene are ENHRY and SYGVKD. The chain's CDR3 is CASTQVGPRNEQFF. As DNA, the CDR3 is TGTGCCAGTACTCAGGTGGGGCCTCGCAATGAGCAGTTCTTC.

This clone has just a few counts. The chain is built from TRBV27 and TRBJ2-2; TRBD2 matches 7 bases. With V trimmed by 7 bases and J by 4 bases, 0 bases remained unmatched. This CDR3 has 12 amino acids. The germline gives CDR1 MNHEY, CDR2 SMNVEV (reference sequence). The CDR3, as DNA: TGTGCCAGCAAGCGGGGCACCGGGGAGCTGTTTTTT. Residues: CASKRGTGELFF.

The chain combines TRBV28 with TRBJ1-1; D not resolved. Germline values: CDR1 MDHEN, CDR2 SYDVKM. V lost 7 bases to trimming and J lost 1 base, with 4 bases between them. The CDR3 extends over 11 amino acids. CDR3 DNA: TGTGCCAGCATGGAGAACACTGAAGCTTTCTTT. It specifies CASMENTEAFF.

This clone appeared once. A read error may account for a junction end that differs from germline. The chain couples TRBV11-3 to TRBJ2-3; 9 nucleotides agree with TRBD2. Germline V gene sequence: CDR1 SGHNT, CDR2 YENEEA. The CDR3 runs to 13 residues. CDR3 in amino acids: CASLTSGTNTQYF. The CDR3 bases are TGTGCCAGCTTGACTAGCGGCACAAATACGCAGTATTTT.

The CDR3 spells CASSLGTGPLSSGANVLTF. The CDR3 DNA reads TGTGCCAGCAGCTTAGGGACAGGACCCCTAAGCTCTGGGGCCAACGTCCTGACTTTC. The chain carries TRBV11-1 and TRBJ2-6; the match to TRBD1 covers 7 bases. The CDR3 loop spans 19 amino acids. The J segment lost 0 bases and the V segment lost 1 base, leaving 9 bases of the junction unmatched. Germline lookup yields CDR1 SGHAT and CDR2 FQDESV (reference sequence).

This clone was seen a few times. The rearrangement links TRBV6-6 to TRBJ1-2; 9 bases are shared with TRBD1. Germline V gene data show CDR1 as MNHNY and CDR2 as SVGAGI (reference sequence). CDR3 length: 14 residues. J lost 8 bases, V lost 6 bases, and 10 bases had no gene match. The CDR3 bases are TGTGCCAGCAGACCGGGACAGGGTCTTTCGGGCTACACCTTC. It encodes CASRPGQGLSGYTF.

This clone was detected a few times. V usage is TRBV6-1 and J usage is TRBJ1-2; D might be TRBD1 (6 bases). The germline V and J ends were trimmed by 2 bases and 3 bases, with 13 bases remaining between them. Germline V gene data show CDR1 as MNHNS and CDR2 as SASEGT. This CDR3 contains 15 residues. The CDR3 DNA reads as TGTGCCAGCAGTGAATATACAGGGTTAGACTATGGCTACACCTTC. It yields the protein CASSEYTGLDYGYTF.

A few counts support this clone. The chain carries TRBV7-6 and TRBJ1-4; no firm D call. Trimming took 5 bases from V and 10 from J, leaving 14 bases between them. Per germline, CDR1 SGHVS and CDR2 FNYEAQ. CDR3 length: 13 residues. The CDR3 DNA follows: TGTGCCAGCAGCACGGGCCCCTCGAGAAAACTGTTTTTT. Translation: CASSTGPSRKLFF. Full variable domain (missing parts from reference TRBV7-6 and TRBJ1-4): GAGVSQSPRYKVTKRGQDVALRCDPISGHVSLYWYRQALGQGPEFLTYFNYEAQQDKSGLPNDRFSAERPEGSISTLTIQRTEQRDSAMYRCASSTGPSRKLFFGSGTQLSVL.

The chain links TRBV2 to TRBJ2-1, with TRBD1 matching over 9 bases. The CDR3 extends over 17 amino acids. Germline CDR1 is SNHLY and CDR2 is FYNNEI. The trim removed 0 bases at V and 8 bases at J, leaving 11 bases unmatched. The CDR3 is CASSEATTGTGWDEQFF. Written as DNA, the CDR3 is TGTGCCAGCAGTGAAGCCACGACCGGGACAGGGTGGGATGAGCAGTTCTTC.

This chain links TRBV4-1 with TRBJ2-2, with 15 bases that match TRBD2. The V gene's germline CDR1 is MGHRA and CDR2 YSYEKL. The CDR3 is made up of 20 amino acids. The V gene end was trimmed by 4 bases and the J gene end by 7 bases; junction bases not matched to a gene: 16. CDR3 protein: CASSPGLAGGPRTHGGELFF. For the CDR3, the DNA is TGCGCCAGCAGCCCCGGACTAGCGGGAGGGCCTCGAACCCATGGCGGGGAGCTGTTTTTT.

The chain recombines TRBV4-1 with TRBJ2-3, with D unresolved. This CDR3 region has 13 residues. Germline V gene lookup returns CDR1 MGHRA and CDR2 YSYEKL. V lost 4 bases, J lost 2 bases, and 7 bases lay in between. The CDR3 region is CASSPTVTDTQYF. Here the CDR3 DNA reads TGCGCCAGCAGCCCGACGGTCACAGATACGCAGTATTTT.

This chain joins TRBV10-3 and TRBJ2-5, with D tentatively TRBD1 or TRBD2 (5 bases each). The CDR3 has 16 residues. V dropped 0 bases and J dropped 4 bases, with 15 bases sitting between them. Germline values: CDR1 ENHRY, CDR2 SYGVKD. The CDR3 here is CAISESGTRGGETQYF. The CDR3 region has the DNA TGTGCCATCAGTGAGTCAGGTACTAGGGGCGGAGAGACCCAGTACTTC.

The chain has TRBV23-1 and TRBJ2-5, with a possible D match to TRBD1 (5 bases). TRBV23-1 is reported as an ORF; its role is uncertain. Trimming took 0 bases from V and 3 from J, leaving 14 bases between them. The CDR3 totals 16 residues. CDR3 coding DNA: TGCGCCAGCAGTCAATCCGGAGATAGGGGCGAAGAGACCCAGTACTTC. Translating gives CASSQSGDRGEETQYF.